These 9 T cell receptor beta chains originate from one sample sequenced in a study of molecular identifiers for immune sequencing clone quantification. MiXCR, applied by TCRdb to the PCR reads, yields one record per CDR3 protein. The table has some 320,000 distinct CDR3 sequences, 20% to 25% seen once. The sequencing sample was made of naive CD8+ T cells from blood, with Jurkat cell RNA spiked in. Documented subset: FACS-sorted CD8+CD4-CCR7+CD45RA+ naive T cells. The receptors shown here come from a human donor in good health. Some libraries in this study had Jurkat cell RNA spiked in.

Concerning this clonotype: A much bigger clone sits one base away, suggesting this may be a read error. The V and J genes are TRBV12-3 or TRBV12-4 and TRBJ2-7; 7 nucleotides match TRBD2. The CDR3 is made up of 12 amino acids. Germline trimming cut 10 bases from V and 12 bases from J; bases unmatched to any gene: 15. The CDR3 region is CANVAGDQRRYF. The CDR3 DNA is TGTGCCAACGTGGCGGGGGACCAGCGTCGGTACTTC.

This clonotype was recorded many times. The V gene is TRBV18, the J gene TRBJ1-5; D is possibly TRBD1 (5 bases). Trimming pared 3 bases from V and 1 base from J, leaving 7 bases between. CDR3 size: 14 residues. The germline V gene has CDR1 KGHSH and CDR2 LQKENI. The CDR3, as DNA: TGTGCCAGCTCACCGCGGGACAGCAATCAGCCCCAGCATTTT. It yields the protein CASSPRDSNQPQHF.

This clonotype was detected ten times or more. The chain employs TRBV28 and TRBJ2-7, with 7 bases identical to TRBD2. Trimming cost V 5 bases and J 5 bases; bases outside gene matches: 9. Germline CDR1 and CDR2: MDHEN and SYDVKM. The CDR3 consists of 14 residues. The CDR3 protein is CASSPWEGGHEQYF. DNA of the CDR3: TGTGCCAGCAGTCCCTGGGAGGGAGGGCACGAGCAGTACTTC.

Note on this clonotype: A single base separates this from a much larger clone, so it may be a read error. This rearrangement joins TRBV4-1 to TRBJ2-7, with D unresolved. This CDR3 has 13 residues. In germline, CDR1 is MGHRA, CDR2 YSYEKL. The CDR3 DNA is TGCGCCGGCAGCTCAACAGAGACCGGCGAGCAGTACTTC. This translates into CAGSSTETGEQYF.

Ten or more counts support this clonotype. This chain joins TRBV11-2 and TRBJ2-5; D ambiguous. The CDR3 length is 13 residues. Trimming shortened V by 4 bases and J by 5 bases, and 11 bases separated the two germline ends. Germline CDR1 and CDR2: SGHAT and FQNNGV. The CDR3 coding sequence is TGTGCCAGCAGCTCGACGGAAGGGGAGACCCAGTACTTC. Its protein product is CASSSTEGETQYF.

This clonotype was picked up many times. The CDR3 here is CSARDRDDTDTQYF. Here the CDR3 DNA reads TGCAGTGCTCGGGACAGGGATGACACAGATACGCAGTATTTT. The chain has TRBV20-1 and TRBJ2-3, with 9 bases identical to TRBD1. Germline-derived CDR1 and CDR2 are DFQATT and SNEGSKA (reference sequence). The ends lost 5 bases at V and 2 bases at J; junction bases unmatched: 5. This CDR3 has 14 amino acids.

In its sample, this clonotype was seen a few times. A single base separates this from a much larger clone, so it may be a read error. The V gene is TRBV2, the J gene TRBJ2-4, with no clear D. Germline V gives CDR1 SNHLY, CDR2 FYNNEI. This CDR3 comprises 12 residues. CDR3 region: CGTHKPPNIQYF. CDR3 DNA: TGTGGCACCCACAAACCTCCCAACATTCAGTACTTC.

This clonotype was counted only a few times. This sequence joins TRBV20-1 and TRBJ2-7; tentative D call: TRBD2 (5 bases). V lost 1 base, J lost 4 bases, and 14 bases lay in between. Per the germline V gene, CDR1 is DFQATT and CDR2 is SNEGSKA (reference sequence). The CDR3 contains 14 residues. In DNA, the CDR3 is TGCAGTGCTAGAGGCCAGCGGACTGGTTACGAGCAGTACTTC. Amino acids: CSARGQRTGYEQYF.

This clonotype was seen at least ten times. This sequence joins TRBV4-1 and TRBJ1-2; a weak D match, TRBD1 (6 bases). V was cut by 0 bases and J by 4 bases, with 12 bases left in between. The CDR3 is made up of 15 amino acids. Germline CDR1 reads MGHRA; CDR2 reads YSYEKL. The CDR3 reads CASSQERTGIYGYTF. CDR3 DNA: TGCGCCAGCAGCCAAGAACGTACAGGGATCTATGGCTACACCTTC.